A selection of T cell receptor beta chains follows, all from one sample in a study of blood T cell repertoires in COVID-19. Assay used: immunoSEQ multiplex PCR; TCRdb lists only in-frame clones, some missing. The sample includes about 170,000 clones, 70% to 90% of them seen just once. The sample taken for sequencing was peripheral blood. The receptors stem from a middle-aged man who had recovered from COVID-19. Both conserved end residues are part of each CDR3.

CDR3: CAWTSGGLLSSTDTQYF; V: TRBV30; length: 17; J: TRBJ2-3
CDR3: CASSHGLEQYF; V: TRBV11-2; length: 11; J: TRBJ2-7
CDR3: CASSLQGSGNTIYF; V: TRBV28; length: 14; J: TRBJ1-3
CDR3: CASSPAPSGAYNEQFF; V: TRBV4-1; length: 16; J: TRBJ2-1
CDR3: CASRELSTDTQYF; V: TRBV27; length: 13; J: TRBJ2-3
CDR3: CASRNSGGSYEQYF; V: TRBV28; length: 14; J: TRBJ2-7
CDR3: CASNPYSSGNTIYF; V: TRBV5-5; length: 14; J: TRBJ1-3
CDR3: CASSVTWGPNEKLFF; V: TRBV5-1; length: 15; J: TRBJ1-4
CDR3: CASRSTGNSGNTIYF; V: TRBV27; length: 15; J: TRBJ1-3
CDR3: CASSQVGREAEAFF; V: TRBV4-1; length: 14; J: TRBJ1-1
CDR3: CASSLGTGVTEAFF; V: TRBV7-9; length: 14; J: TRBJ1-1
CDR3: CASSQGPNQPQHF; V: TRBV2; length: 13; J: TRBJ1-5
CDR3: CASSYSLTGNTQYF; V: TRBV6-2/TRBV6-3; length: 14; J: TRBJ2-3
CDR3: CASSFSGKGTDTQYF; V: TRBV5-1; length: 15; J: TRBJ2-3
CDR3: CASSQDLGSPYNEQFF; V: TRBV4-3; length: 16; J: TRBJ2-1
CDR3: CASSGDFDNEQFF; V: TRBV18; length: 13; J: TRBJ2-1
CDR3: CASRLLGVYEQYF; V: TRBV7-8; length: 13; J: TRBJ2-7
CDR3: CASSSRIDRYASGANVLTF; V: TRBV7-9; length: 19; J: TRBJ2-6
CDR3: CASSYGREDGYTF; V: TRBV11-3; length: 13; J: TRBJ1-2
CDR3: CASRYTGGAGYGYTF; V: TRBV6-6; length: 15; J: TRBJ1-2
CDR3: CSDRTAWLGTSSYEQYF; V: TRBV29-1; length: 17; J: TRBJ2-7
CDR3: CASSLGPGLTDTQYF; V: TRBV5-5; length: 15; J: TRBJ2-3
CDR3: CASSQAIGGTEAFF; V: TRBV4-3; length: 14; J: TRBJ1-1
CDR3: CASRVGTPSPLHF; V: TRBV28; length: 13; J: TRBJ1-6
CDR3: CASRGDSYEQYF; V: TRBV2; length: 12; J: TRBJ2-7
CDR3: CASSQVLAGQETQYF; V: TRBV3-1/TRBV3-2; length: 15; J: TRBJ2-5
CDR3: CATYEGGNTIYF; V: TRBV10-3; length: 12; J: TRBJ1-3
CDR3: CASSTLGLAPSSYNEQFF; V: TRBV19; length: 18; J: TRBJ2-1
CDR3: CASSPNQETQYF; V: TRBV9; length: 12; J: TRBJ2-5
CDR3: CASTLPAGHPGTDTQYF; V: TRBV5-4; length: 17; J: TRBJ2-3
CDR3: CASSPTSGAAYEQYF; V: TRBV3-1/TRBV3-2; length: 15; J: TRBJ2-7
CDR3: CASRDRVNYEQYF; V: TRBV6-5; length: 13; J: TRBJ2-7
CDR3: CASSQLTGANYGYTF; V: TRBV4-3; length: 15; J: TRBJ1-2
CDR3: CSANDGSLAKNIQYF; V: TRBV20-1; length: 15; J: TRBJ2-4
CDR3: CASSQTSGRVETQYF; V: TRBV7-2; length: 15; J: TRBJ2-5
CDR3: CASSRGGTTYEQYF; V: TRBV11-3; length: 14; J: TRBJ2-7